The rows below give T cell receptor beta chains drawn from one sample of a study of blood T cell repertoires in COVID-19. Repertoires were generated with immunoSEQ multiplex PCR, while TCRdb's copy carries only in-frame clones and drops some. The table shows about 14,000 clones, with around 76% occurring only once. The source material was peripheral blood. The receptors originated from a woman over 75 with acute or convalescent COVID-19. Both conserved end residues are part of each CDR3. Each record gives: V gene, clone size, J gene, D gene, CDR3 protein, CDR3 DNA. A D gene is named only where the DNA matches it firmly. Where a row states a size, it is once, few, many or the class of an expanded clone; other rows omit it.

V gene: TRBV18
clone size: .
J gene: TRBJ2-2
D gene: TRBD1
CDR3 protein: CASSKTGVDGELFF
CDR3 DNA: TGTGCCAGCTCAAAGACAGGGGTTGACGGGGAGCTGTTTTTT

V gene: TRBV10-3
clone size: .
J gene: TRBJ2-7
D gene: TRBD1
CDR3 protein: CAIRGTGTASYEQYF
CDR3 DNA: TGTGCCATCAGGGGGACCGGGACAGCCTCCTACGAGCAGTACTTC

V gene: TRBV19
clone size: few
J gene: TRBJ1-1
D gene: .
CDR3 protein: CASSLDTFGTEAFF
CDR3 DNA: TGTGCCAGTAGTCTGGACACCTTCGGGACTGAAGCTTTCTTT

V gene: TRBV7-3
clone size: .
J gene: TRBJ2-2
D gene: TRBD1
CDR3 protein: CASSSRQGGDTGELFF
CDR3 DNA: TGTGCCAGCAGCTCCCGACAGGGGGGTGATACCGGGGAGCTGTTTTTT

V gene: TRBV4-2
clone size: .
J gene: TRBJ1-6
D gene: .
CDR3 protein: CASSTRTNDNSPLHF
CDR3 DNA: TGTGCCAGCAGCACCCGCACAAATGATAATTCACCCCTCCACTTT

V gene: TRBV3-1/TRBV3-2
clone size: .
J gene: TRBJ1-3
D gene: .
CDR3 protein: CASSQTGTTRNTIYF
CDR3 DNA: TGTGCCAGCAGCCAAACCGGGACAACCAGAAACACCATATATTTT

V gene: TRBV4-3
clone size: .
J gene: TRBJ2-3
D gene: TRBD2
CDR3 protein: CASSQFTPSGGRSTDTQYF
CDR3 DNA: TGCGCCAGCAGCCAATTCACACCTAGCGGGGGCCGTAGCACAGATACGCAGTATTTT

V gene: TRBV28
clone size: .
J gene: TRBJ2-5
D gene: TRBD2
CDR3 protein: CASRTGGTRGETQYF
CDR3 DNA: TGTGCCAGCAGGACCGGGGGGACCCGGGGAGAGACCCAGTACTTC

V gene: TRBV19
clone size: few
J gene: TRBJ2-7
D gene: .
CDR3 protein: CASSIMFSSYEQYF
CDR3 DNA: TGTGCCAGTAGTATCATGTTTTCCTCCTACGAGCAGTACTTC

V gene: TRBV27
clone size: .
J gene: TRBJ2-2
D gene: .
CDR3 protein: CASSLQVTGELFF
CDR3 DNA: TGTGCCAGCAGTTTACAGGTGACCGGGGAGCTGTTTTTT

V gene: TRBV9
clone size: .
J gene: TRBJ1-1
D gene: .
CDR3 protein: CASSVGTARGTEAFF
CDR3 DNA: TGTGCCAGCAGCGTAGGTACAGCAAGGGGGACTGAAGCTTTCTTT

V gene: TRBV18
clone size: .
J gene: TRBJ1-4
D gene: .
CDR3 protein: CASSLSSGATNEKLFF
CDR3 DNA: TGTGCCAGCTCACTATCGTCAGGCGCAACTAATGAAAAACTGTTTTTT

V gene: TRBV11-2
clone size: .
J gene: TRBJ1-5
D gene: TRBD1
CDR3 protein: CASSLSPRDRGNQPQHF
CDR3 DNA: TGTGCCAGCAGCTTATCACCCCGGGACAGGGGAAATCAGCCCCAGCATTTT

V gene: TRBV6-5
clone size: .
J gene: TRBJ1-5
D gene: TRBD1
CDR3 protein: CASSYTTGGDQPQHF
CDR3 DNA: TGTGCCAGCAGTTACACCACAGGGGGGGATCAGCCCCAGCATTTT

V gene: TRBV25-1
clone size: .
J gene: TRBJ1-4
D gene: .
CDR3 protein: CASSERGKETNEKLFF
CDR3 DNA: TGTGCCAGCAGTGAAAGGGGGAAGGAAACTAATGAAAAACTGTTTTTT

V gene: TRBV4-3
clone size: few
J gene: TRBJ1-3
D gene: .
CDR3 protein: CASSQDPRVSGNTIYF
CDR3 DNA: TGCGCCAGCAGCCAAGATCCTCGCGTCTCTGGAAACACCATATATTTT

V gene: TRBV19
clone size: .
J gene: TRBJ2-3
D gene: .
CDR3 protein: CASSMGGYTDTQYF
CDR3 DNA: TGTGCCAGTAGTATGGGAGGTTACACAGATACGCAGTATTTT

V gene: TRBV7-3
clone size: .
J gene: TRBJ1-1
D gene: TRBD1
CDR3 protein: CASSLGQGSEAFF
CDR3 DNA: TGTGCCAGCAGCCTTGGACAGGGGTCTGAAGCTTTCTTT

V gene: TRBV28
clone size: .
J gene: TRBJ1-1
D gene: TRBD1
CDR3 protein: CASSFGDRDTEAFF
CDR3 DNA: TGTGCCAGCAGTTTTGGGGACAGGGACACTGAAGCTTTCTTT

V gene: TRBV6-4
clone size: .
J gene: TRBJ2-3
D gene: .
CDR3 protein: CASSASPGGTDTQYF
CDR3 DNA: TGTGCCAGCAGTGCGAGCCCGGGTGGGACAGATACGCAGTATTTT

V gene: TRBV5-4
clone size: .
J gene: TRBJ2-7
D gene: TRBD1
CDR3 protein: CASSPGQGTRAYEQYF
CDR3 DNA: TGTGCCAGCAGCCCGGGACAGGGGACTAGAGCGTACGAGCAGTACTTC

V gene: TRBV7-3
clone size: medium-sized
J gene: TRBJ1-2
D gene: .
CDR3 protein: CASSPLVGLPGYGYTF
CDR3 DNA: TGTGCCAGCAGCCCCCTAGTCGGACTGCCTGGATATGGCTACACCTTC

V gene: TRBV7-3
clone size: .
J gene: TRBJ2-1
D gene: TRBD1
CDR3 protein: CASSSGQGPYNEQFF
CDR3 DNA: TGTGCCAGCAGCTCGGGACAGGGCCCCTACAATGAGCAGTTCTTC

V gene: TRBV24-1
clone size: .
J gene: TRBJ1-2
D gene: .
CDR3 protein: CATSSGPYGYTF
CDR3 DNA: TGTGCCACCAGTTCGGGTCCTTATGGCTACACCTTC

V gene: TRBV27
clone size: .
J gene: TRBJ1-1
D gene: TRBD1
CDR3 protein: CASSLGPGGTEAFF
CDR3 DNA: TGTGCCAGCAGTTTGGGGCCAGGGGGCACTGAAGCTTTCTTT

V gene: TRBV6-5
clone size: .
J gene: TRBJ1-5
D gene: TRBD1
CDR3 protein: CASRQQGDQPQHF
CDR3 DNA: TGTGCCAGCAGACAACAGGGGGATCAGCCCCAGCATTTT

V gene: TRBV10-1
clone size: .
J gene: TRBJ1-6
D gene: .
CDR3 protein: CAILGARGSPLHF
CDR3 DNA: TGCGCCATCCTGGGGGCTCGGGGTTCACCCCTCCACTTT

V gene: TRBV12-5
clone size: .
J gene: TRBJ1-2
D gene: TRBD1
CDR3 protein: CASGLVGTGGNYGYTF
CDR3 DNA: TGTGCTAGTGGTTTGGTAGGGACAGGGGGGAACTATGGCTACACCTTC

V gene: TRBV5-5
clone size: .
J gene: TRBJ2-5
D gene: .
CDR3 protein: CASSLRFPGVKETQYF
CDR3 DNA: TGTGCCAGCAGCTTGAGGTTTCCGGGGGTGAAAGAGACCCAGTACTTC

V gene: TRBV3-1/TRBV3-2
clone size: .
J gene: TRBJ2-2
D gene: TRBD1
CDR3 protein: CASTDRGRNTGELFF
CDR3 DNA: TGTGCCAGCACGGACAGGGGCAGGAACACCGGGGAGCTGTTTTTT

V gene: TRBV7-3
clone size: .
J gene: TRBJ2-1
D gene: TRBD2
CDR3 protein: CASSLASGGAYNEQFF
CDR3 DNA: TGTGCCAGCAGCTTAGCTAGCGGGGGGGCCTACAATGAGCAGTTCTTC

V gene: TRBV4-1
clone size: .
J gene: TRBJ1-1
D gene: .
CDR3 protein: CASSQGHLNTEAFF
CDR3 DNA: TGCGCCAGCAGCCAAGGGCACCTGAACACTGAAGCTTTCTTT

V gene: TRBV5-7
clone size: .
J gene: TRBJ1-5
D gene: TRBD1
CDR3 protein: CASSFTTGALNQPQHF
CDR3 DNA: TGTGCCAGCAGCTTTACTACAGGGGCGCTAAATCAGCCCCAGCATTTT

V gene: TRBV18
clone size: .
J gene: TRBJ1-6
D gene: TRBD1
CDR3 protein: CASSPTGQDNSPLHF
CDR3 DNA: TGTGCCAGCTCACCCACGGGACAGGATAATTCACCCCTCCACTTT

V gene: TRBV7-9
clone size: .
J gene: TRBJ1-1
D gene: TRBD1
CDR3 protein: CASSRLSPTGNMNTEAFF
CDR3 DNA: TGTGCCAGCAGCCGTCTATCCCCGACAGGGAATATGAACACTGAAGCTTTCTTT

V gene: TRBV30
clone size: .
J gene: TRBJ2-2
D gene: .
CDR3 protein: CAWGDLGGAGTGELFF
CDR3 DNA: TGTGCCTGGGGGGATTTGGGCGGGGCCGGGACCGGGGAGCTGTTTTTT